The 9 T cell receptor beta chains below all came from one sample that was sequenced in a study of spatial heterogeneity in lung cancer. TCRdb reprocessed the 5' RACE reads with MiXCR, giving one entry per CDR3 protein. The table records over 10,000 distinct CDR3 sequences, approximately 14% of them present only once. Time point of the sample: sample taken at primary tumor resection. Extraction of whole RNA from tumor, nontumor lung or frozen PBMC preceded unsorted sequencing. The input for sequencing was PBMCs, taken at surgery. The receptors were sampled from a male donor with early-stage non-small cell lung cancer.

A few counts support this clonotype. J is TRBJ2-2 and V is TRBV28; D is unclear. V shed 2 bases and J shed 6 bases, with 4 bases lying between them. Germline values: CDR1 MDHEN, CDR2 SYDVKM. This CDR3 contains 12 residues. As DNA, the CDR3 is TGTGCCAGCAGTTTAAACGCCGGGGAGCTGTTTTTT. It translates to CASSLNAGELFF.

The table lists this clonotype with a few counts. This chain joins TRBV14 and TRBJ2-5; 7 bases agree with TRBD2. With V trimmed by 1 base and J by 6 bases, 14 bases remained unmatched. Germline CDR1 reads SGHDN; CDR2 reads FVKESK. This CDR3 has 17 residues. The CDR3 nucleotides are TGTGCCAGCAGCCAAGGGTACCGGGACTATCAACGGCAGACCCAGTACTTC. Translating it yields CASSQGYRDYQRQTQYF.

The rearrangement joins TRBV6-2 or TRBV6-3 to TRBJ2-1; no firm D call. The V end was cut by 4 bases, the J end by 10 bases, with 11 bases between. Germline CDR1 is MNHEY and CDR2 is SVGEGT. The CDR3 extends over 12 amino acids. The CDR3 nucleotides are TGTGCCAGCAGTTTATACTCCCTAGAGCAGTTCTTC. This gives the protein CASSLYSLEQFF.

This clonotype has more than one count but fewer than ten. The CDR3: CASSLWQARTDTQYF. CDR3 nucleotides: TGTGCCAGCAGTTTATGGCAGGCGCGCACAGATACGCAGTATTTT. The rearrangement joins TRBV28 to TRBJ2-3; D call uncertain. The V gene's germline CDR1 is MDHEN and CDR2 SYDVKM. This CDR3 has 15 residues. The V end lost 0 bases, the J end lost 1 base, and 8 bases lay between the germline ends.

This clonotype was observed a handful of times. V and J are TRBV5-1 and TRBJ2-7; TRBD1 matches 9 bases. The CDR3 is made up of 13 amino acids. Trimming at V came to 4 bases and at J to 4 bases, leaving 3 bases not matched to a gene. The germline V gene encodes CDR1 SGHRS and CDR2 YFSETQ. The CDR3 is CASSRDREYEQYF. The CDR3 coding sequence is TGCGCCAGCAGCCGGGACAGGGAGTACGAGCAGTACTTC.

This clonotype was observed a handful of times. The chain joins TRBV5-1 to TRBJ2-3; D is possibly TRBD2 (5 bases). The V and J ends lost 0 bases and 0 bases respectively, with 14 bases between them. This CDR3 contains 17 residues. CDR1 and CDR2 from the germline V gene are SGHRS and YFSETQ. CDR3 region: CASSLVLGAASTDTQYF. The DNA for the CDR3 is TGCGCCAGCAGCTTGGTTTTGGGAGCCGCTAGCACAGATACGCAGTATTTT.

There are a few counts of this clonotype. CDR3 DNA: TGCAGTGCTGCAACCGGGACTAGCGGGACAGATACGCAGTATTTT. Translating gives CSAATGTSGTDTQYF. This chain uses TRBV20-1 with TRBJ2-3; TRBD2 agrees at 12 bases. CDR3 length: 15 residues. With 5 bases clipped from V and 3 bases from J, the junction kept 6 bases outside the gene matches. Germline V gene sequence: CDR1 DFQATT, CDR2 SNEGSKA (reference sequence).

This clonotype was observed a few times. The chain joins TRBV29-1 to TRBJ1-1; tentatively, D is TRBD1 (6 bases). Germline CDR1 and CDR2: SQVTM and ANQGSEA. The CDR3 runs 14 residues. V lost 3 bases, J lost 10 bases, and 21 bases lay in between. CDR3 region: CSVERGGYELSAFF. CDR3 coding DNA: TGCAGCGTTGAGCGAGGGGGATACGAGTTGTCAGCTTTCTTT.

This clonotype appeared a few times. The chain recombines TRBV4-1 with TRBJ1-3; no reliable D call. Between the trimmed V and J ends, which lost 2 bases and 3 bases, there was a span of 11 bases. CDR1 MGHRA and CDR2 YSYEKL come from the germline V gene. This CDR3 spans 15 amino acids. The CDR3 region has the DNA TGCGCCAGCAGCCAACTTACAGCTTTTGGAAACACCATATATTTT. Translation gives CASSQLTAFGNTIYF.